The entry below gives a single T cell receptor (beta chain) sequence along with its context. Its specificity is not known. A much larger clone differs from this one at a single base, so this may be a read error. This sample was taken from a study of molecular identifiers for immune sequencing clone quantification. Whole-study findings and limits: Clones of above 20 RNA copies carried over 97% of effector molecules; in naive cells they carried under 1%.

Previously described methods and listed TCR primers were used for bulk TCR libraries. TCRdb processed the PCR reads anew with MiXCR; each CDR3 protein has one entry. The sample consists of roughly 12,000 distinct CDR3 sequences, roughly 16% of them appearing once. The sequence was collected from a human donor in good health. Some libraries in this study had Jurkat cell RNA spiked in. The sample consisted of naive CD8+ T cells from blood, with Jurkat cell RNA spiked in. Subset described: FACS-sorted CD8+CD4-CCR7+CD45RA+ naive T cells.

In DNA, the CDR3 is TGTGCCACCAGTCAAGGGACTAGCGCACGAGAGACCCAGTACTTC. This codes for CATSQGTSARETQYF. The chain joins TRBV15 to TRBJ2-5; 10 bases are shared with TRBD2. The J segment lost 4 bases and the V segment lost 6 bases, leaving 8 bases of the junction unmatched. This CDR3 has 15 residues. CDR1 LNHNV and CDR2 YYDKDF come from the germline V gene (reference sequence).